This is a list of T cell receptor beta chains from one sample in a study of tissue T cells after allogeneic stem cell transplantation. Assay: immunoSEQ multiplex PCR; the TCRdb copy retains only in-frame clones and omits some. Counted here are about 6,300 clones, roughly two thirds occurring once; the ten biggest clones make up about 7%. The material was tissue from the rectum, obtained at autopsy. The receptors were sampled from a woman aged 18-49 years with breast cancer. The CDR3 runs from the conserved cysteine through the conserved F or W. Fields, in order: D gene, clone size, J gene, V gene, CDR3 length, CDR3 DNA, CDR3 protein. D genes are given only for firm matches. A row's size may be missing; if present it is once, few, many or a size class.

TRBD2	-	TRBJ2-1	TRBV5-1	18	TGCGCCAGCAGCTTGGATTTCTTGGCTAGCGGGAGGACCAATGAGCAGTTCTTC	CASSLDFLASGRTNEQFF
TRBD1	-	TRBJ1-6	TRBV10-1	18	TGCGCCAGCAGTGGCGGATTGTACCGGGACAGGGCCAATTCACCCCTCCACTTT	CASSGGLYRDRANSPLHF
-	-	TRBJ2-7	TRBV19	15	TGTGCCAGTAGTATGTGGTCAGGGCAATCCTACGAGCAGTACTTC	CASSMWSGQSYEQYF
-	-	TRBJ2-7	TRBV5-4	15	TGTGCCAGCAGTACTGGCGGGGCCAGCTCCTACGAGCAGTACTTC	CASSTGGASSYEQYF
TRBD2	-	TRBJ2-7	TRBV18	15	TGTGCCAGCTCACCCGGGCTAGCGGTCTCCTACGAGCAGTACTTC	CASSPGLAVSYEQYF
TRBD2	-	TRBJ2-2	TRBV18	17	TGTGCCAGCTCACCAAAGCGGGGGGAAAGGCGGACCGGGGAGCTGTTTTTT	CASSPKRGERRTGELFF
-	once	TRBJ2-7	TRBV15	14	TGTGCCACCAGCAGAGATCTTCAGGGCTACGAGCAGTACTTC	CATSRDLQGYEQYF
-	-	TRBJ2-5	TRBV5-5	14	TGTGCCAGCAGCTTGGTCGGGACGAGAGAGACCCAGTACTTC	CASSLVGTRETQYF
-	-	TRBJ1-1	TRBV27	18	TGTGCCAGCAGTTTATTCGGGTCTGCATTTCGGCTAAACACTGAAGCTTTCTTT	CASSLFGSAFRLNTEAFF
-	-	TRBJ2-7	TRBV6-6	15	TGTGCCAGCAGTTTCGTTTCCCGGGGGTCCTACGAGCAGTACTTC	CASSFVSRGSYEQYF
TRBD1	few	TRBJ1-2	TRBV28	15	TGTGCCAGCAGTCTACTCGGACAGGGGTCCTATGGCTACACCTTC	CASSLLGQGSYGYTF
-	few	TRBJ1-1	TRBV7-3	14	TGTGCCAGCAGCTTAGGACCAGGGAACACTGAAGCTTTCTTT	CASSLGPGNTEAFF
-	medium-sized	TRBJ1-4	TRBV2	15	TGTGCCAGCAGTGGGGATCGGGGGGCGGCTGAAAAACTGTTTTTT	CASSGDRGAAEKLFF
-	-	TRBJ2-1	TRBV5-1	13	TGCGCCAGCAGCTTGGGTGGGCCCAATGAGCAGTTCTTC	CASSLGGPNEQFF
-	-	TRBJ1-2	TRBV7-2	14	TGTGCCAGCAGCTCACCGACAGCGTCTTATGGCTACACCTTC	CASSSPTASYGYTF
-	-	TRBJ2-3	TRBV3-1/TRBV3-2	14	TGTGCCAGCAGCCAAGATTCAGGGGCCGATACGCAGTATTTT	CASSQDSGADTQYF
TRBD1	-	TRBJ2-1	TRBV19	13	TGTGCCAGCGTAAGAGGGACAGGCGAGGAGCAGTTCTTC	CASVRGTGEEQFF
-	-	TRBJ2-3	TRBV6-5	13	TGTGCCAGCAGAGGCAGTGGCACAGATACGCAGTATTTT	CASRGSGTDTQYF
-	-	TRBJ1-2	TRBV4-2	13	TGTGCCAGCAGCCACGAGGGGTCGGGGGGCTACACCTTC	CASSHEGSGGYTF
-	-	TRBJ1-1	TRBV7-2	13	TGTGCCAGCAGCTTGTCCGGGGACACTGAAGCTTTCTTT	CASSLSGDTEAFF
TRBD1	-	TRBJ2-5	TRBV6-2/TRBV6-3	15	TGTGCCAGCAGCAATCCCGGGACAGCTAAAGAGACCCAGTACTTC	CASSNPGTAKETQYF
-	-	TRBJ2-2	TRBV5-1	14	TGCGCCAGCCGGGGGTTTTCGGACACCGGGGAGCTGTTTTTT	CASRGFSDTGELFF
-	-	TRBJ2-7	TRBV7-9	14	TGTGCCAGCAGCTTAACGGGTAACCTGGGAGAGCAGTACTTC	CASSLTGNLGEQYF
-	-	TRBJ2-7	TRBV29-1	10	TGCAGCGTTGTGGAGGGCGAGCAGTACTTC	CSVVEGEQYF
-	-	TRBJ1-6	TRBV19	14	TGTGCCAGTAGAGGGAGCTCCTATAATTCACCCCTCCACTTT	CASRGSSYNSPLHF
-	once	TRBJ1-6	TRBV9	14	TGTGCCAGCAGCGTGGACGGTTGGAATTCACCCCTCCACTTT	CASSVDGWNSPLHF
-	-	TRBJ2-7	TRBV7-2	11	TGTGCCAGCCGCTACTCCTACGAGCAGTACTTC	CASRYSYEQYF
TRBD2	-	TRBJ2-1	TRBV5-6	15	TGTGCCAGCAGCTTCAGCGGGGGGTCCTACAATGAGCAGTTCTTC	CASSFSGGSYNEQFF
-	-	TRBJ1-4	TRBV27	13	TGTGCCAGCAGTTTACTAGGGCAGGAAAAACTGTTTTTT	CASSLLGQEKLFF
-	-	TRBJ1-5	TRBV6-5	16	TGTGCCAGCAGTTACTCGTCTCCCGATAGCAATCAGCCCCAGCATTTT	CASSYSSPDSNQPQHF
TRBD2	-	TRBJ2-1	TRBV5-1	16	TGCGCCAGCAGCTTGTTTAGCGGGAGCTCCTACAATGAGCAGTTCTTC	CASSLFSGSSYNEQFF
TRBD2	few	TRBJ2-7	TRBV2	11	TGTGCCAGGGGACTATCCTACGAGCAGTACTTC	CARGLSYEQYF
-	-	TRBJ2-3	TRBV7-2	14	TGTGCCAGCAGCACGACTCGGGTCGTAGGTACGCAGTATTTT	CASSTTRVVGTQYF
-	-	TRBJ1-1	TRBV27	14	TGTGCCAGCAGTTTATCTCAGGGAAGGACTGAAGCTTTCTTT	CASSLSQGRTEAFF
-	once	TRBJ2-7	TRBV7-9	12	TGTGCCAGCAGCCGGGGAGGGGGCGAGCAGTACTTC	CASSRGGGEQYF
TRBD2	-	TRBJ2-1	TRBV4-3	19	TGCGCCAGCAGCCAAGGTTCCAGCGGGAGGACTACTTTGTGGAATGAGCAGTTCTTC	CASSQGSSGRTTLWNEQFF
-	-	TRBJ1-2	TRBV19	13	TGTGCCAGTGAGAAAGGGAGTAACTATGGCTACACCTTC	CASEKGSNYGYTF
TRBD2	-	TRBJ2-3	TRBV4-1	15	TGCGCCAGCAGCCAAGCCGGGGGGATGGAGGGTACGCAGTATTTT	CASSQAGGMEGTQYF
-	-	TRBJ2-1	TRBV7-3	14	TGTGCCAGCAGCTTAGCACTGGACCACAATGAGCAGTTCTTC	CASSLALDHNEQFF
TRBD2	-	TRBJ2-5	TRBV6-2/TRBV6-3	16	TGTGCCAGCAGTTACTTTCGGGGTAGCGGGGGAGAGACCCAGTACTTC	CASSYFRGSGGETQYF
-	-	TRBJ1-1	TRBV20-1	10	TGCAGTGCTAGAGATGAGAGGGCTTTCTTT	CSARDERAFF